The 30 T cell receptor beta chains below all came from one sample that was sequenced in a study of cytomegalovirus exposure and HLA in healthy donors. The PCR used 60 Vbeta and 13 Jbeta primers. Sequencing was performed with immunoSEQ multiplex PCR; in TCRdb, only in-frame clones are kept and a portion is missing. The table includes 40,000 to 55,000 clones, over 60% detected once. The sample taken for sequencing was PBMCs. The receptor source for this set is a woman in her thirties or forties in good health and CMV-seropositive.

The rearrangement joins TRBV6-1 to TRBJ1-2; TRBD1 agrees at 7 bases. Trimming cost V 1 base and J 6 bases; bases outside gene matches: 8. CDR1 is MNHNS and CDR2 is SASEGT in the germline V gene. This CDR3 region has 15 residues. The CDR3 coding sequence is TGTGCCAGCAGTGAAGTCCAGGGGGTAAGGGATGGCTACACCTTC. It yields the protein CASSEVQGVRDGYTF.

V is TRBV7-3 and J is TRBJ2-1, with a weak D call TRBD2 (5 bases). Between the trimmed V and J ends, which lost 5 bases and 14 bases, there was a span of 13 bases. The CDR3 consists of 11 residues. Germline CDR1 SGHTA, CDR2 FQGTGA. DNA of the CDR3: TGTGCCAGCAGCCTCGCGGGTAGGAAGTTCTTC. Translating it yields CASSLAGRKFF. Complete variable domain (other parts from reference TRBV7-3 and TRBJ2-1): GAGVSQTPSNKVTEKGKYVELRCDPISGHTALYWYRQSLGQGPEFLIYFQGTGAADDSGLPNDRFFAVRPEGSVSTLKIQRTERGDSAVYLCASSLAGRKFFGPGTRLTVL.

V usage is TRBV7-9 and J usage is TRBJ2-1, with TRBD2 identical over 9 bases. The germline V gene has CDR1 SEHNR and CDR2 FQNEAQ (reference sequence). Germline trimming cut 5 bases from V and 8 bases from J; bases unmatched to any gene: 10. The CDR3 sequence is 15 residues long. CDR3: CASSPLAGGPDEQFF. Here the CDR3 DNA reads TGTGCCAGCAGCCCGCTTGCGGGGGGGCCCGATGAGCAGTTCTTC.

This clone was recorded only once. CDR3 loop: CASSRGGAGESYEQYF. The CDR3 DNA sequence: TGTGCCAGCAGCCGAGGGGGAGCGGGGGAATCCTACGAGCAGTACTTC. The chain is built from TRBV7-9 and TRBJ2-5, with TRBD2 identical over 8 bases. The J call may be faulty, since TRBJ2-7 better matches the DNA end. The germline V gene encodes CDR1 SEHNR and CDR2 FQNEAQ (reference sequence). This CDR3 comprises 16 residues.

This chain connects TRBV4-2 to TRBJ2-7, with D perhaps matching TRBD2 (7 bases). Trimming removed 1 base from V and 2 bases from J, with 18 bases in between. In germline, CDR1 is LGHNA, CDR2 YNFKEQ. The CDR3 is made up of 17 amino acids. As DNA, the CDR3 is TGTGCCAGCAGCCAAGCCCGTGGGGGGGCTCGGACCTACGAGCAGTACTTC. Translation gives CASSQARGGARTYEQYF.

Worth noting for this clone: The junction departs from germline at one end; a sequencing error may be responsible. The chain links TRBV14 to TRBJ1-4; TRBD1 might be the D (5 bases). This CDR3 comprises 16 residues. The germline CDR1 and CDR2 sequences are SGHDN and FVKESK. CDR3 nucleotide sequence: TGTGCCAGCAGCCAAACAGGACGGATACACCGTGAAGAACTGTTTTTT. Protein product: CASSQTGRIHREELFF.

The sample holds a few counts of this clone. The V call is TRBV14, the J call TRBJ2-3; 7 nucleotides align to TRBD2. Germline V gives CDR1 SGHDN, CDR2 FVKESK. There are 15 residues in the CDR3. V shed 4 bases and J 0 bases; nucleotides not matched to a gene: 4. This chain's CDR3 is CASSPIAGSTDTQYF. CDR3 coding DNA: TGTGCCAGCAGCCCCATAGCGGGCAGCACAGATACGCAGTATTTT.

The rearrangement joins TRBV27 to TRBJ2-7, with TRBD1 matching over 7 bases. Germline lookup yields CDR1 MNHEY and CDR2 SMNVEV (reference sequence). After removal of 8 bases from V and 2 bases from J, the junction contained 3 bases not matched to a gene. This CDR3 is 12 amino acids long. CDR3 region: CASGTGAYEQYF. The CDR3 DNA follows: TGTGCCAGCGGTACAGGGGCCTACGAGCAGTACTTC.

This rearrangement joins TRBV10-2 to TRBJ2-5; 9 bases fit TRBD1. The CDR3 is made up of 13 amino acids. V dropped 9 bases and J dropped 1; count of bases not matched to a gene: 3. Looked up from germline, CDR1 is WSHSY and CDR2 is SAAADI. The DNA of the CDR3 is TGCGCCAGTAACAGGGGGCGCCAAGAGACCCAGTACTTC. This sequence encodes CASNRGRQETQYF.

This clone was seen only once. The chain has TRBV4-1 and TRBJ1-4; 7 nucleotides align to TRBD1. The CDR3 runs 17 residues. CDR1 is MGHRA and CDR2 is YSYEKL in the germline V gene. The V gene end was trimmed by 0 bases and the J gene end by 4 bases; junction bases not matched to a gene: 8. The CDR3 region has the DNA TGCGCCAGCAGCCAAGAGGACAGGAGCCAGCGTAATGAAAAACTGTTTTTT. This codes for CASSQEDRSQRNEKLFF.

The CDR3 DNA reads as TGTGCCAGTAGTGTCCGGTCGTCTGAAAAACTGTTTTTT. This gives the protein CASSVRSSEKLFF. This sequence joins TRBV19 and TRBJ1-4; D uncertain. V lost 5 bases and J lost 7, with 11 bases in between. The CDR3 sequence is 13 residues long. The V gene's germline CDR1 is LNHDA and CDR2 SQIVND (reference sequence).

This chain links TRBV7-7 with TRBJ2-2; D not certain. This CDR3 contains 13 residues. The V gene lost 5 bases and the J gene lost 1 base, with 5 bases spanning the gap. Per germline, CDR1 SSHAT and CDR2 FNYEAQ (reference sequence). The DNA for the CDR3 is TGTGCCAGCAGCAACAGGAACACCGGGGAGCTGTTTTTT. Its protein product is CASSNRNTGELFF.

The chain carries TRBV19 and TRBJ1-2; the D gene is possibly TRBD1 (5 bases). The CDR3 extends over 13 amino acids. V was shortened by 8 bases and J by 5 bases, with 15 bases between the two germline ends. In germline, CDR1 is LNHDA, CDR2 SQIVND (reference sequence). Here the CDR3 reads CASGAGTSYGYTF. Written as DNA, the CDR3 is TGTGCCAGTGGAGCCGGGACTAGTTATGGCTACACCTTC.

The chain uses TRBV19 and TRBJ1-4; tentative D call: TRBD1 (6 bases). This CDR3 is built from 15 residues. Trimming removed 6 bases at V and 0 bases at J, with 11 bases between. In germline, CDR1 is LNHDA, CDR2 SQIVND (reference sequence). CDR3 nucleotide sequence: TGTGCCAGTAGGCACAGGGCTTCAACTAATGAAAAACTGTTTTTT. This gives the protein CASRHRASTNEKLFF.

J is TRBJ1-6 and V is TRBV7-3, with D possibly being TRBD1 (5 bases). The CDR3 extends over 15 amino acids. Deletions cut 5 bases from V and 9 bases from J, with 17 bases between. Germline V gene sequence: CDR1 SGHTA, CDR2 FQGTGA. The CDR3 sequence is CASSQNTGSGSPLHF. In nucleotides, the CDR3 is TGTGCCAGCAGCCAGAATACAGGATCAGGTTCACCCCTCCACTTT.

The rearrangement uses TRBV29-1 and TRBJ2-3; D is perhaps TRBD2 (5 bases). The germline CDR1 and CDR2 sequences are SQVTM and ANQGSEA. The V end lost 2 bases, the J end lost 6 bases, and 27 bases lay between the germline ends. This CDR3 comprises 18 residues. The CDR3 here is CSVEPFDYSAAGGDTQYF. CDR3 in DNA: TGCAGCGTTGAACCATTCGATTATTCAGCCGCCGGCGGGGATACGCAGTATTTT.

Comments on this clone: The junction departs from germline at one end; a sequencing error may be responsible. The V call is TRBV11-2, the J call TRBJ2-1, with 11 bases that match TRBD2. The CDR3 totals 15 residues. Germline assignment: CDR1 SGHAT and CDR2 FQNNGV. The CDR3 nucleotides read TGTGCCAGCAGATTAGCGGGGGGGTTCTACAATGAGCAGTTCTTC. Amino acid sequence: CASRLAGGFYNEQFF.

This clone was counted only a few times. The chain couples TRBV19 to TRBJ1-2; 9 bases map to TRBD1. The V gene end was trimmed by 10 bases and the J gene end by 4 bases; junction bases not matched to a gene: 10. CDR1 is LNHDA and CDR2 is SQIVND in the germline V gene (reference sequence). This CDR3 has 14 amino acids. CDR3 loop: CATTWTGVPYGYTF. CDR3 sequence (DNA): TGTGCCACTACCTGGACAGGGGTCCCCTATGGCTACACCTTC. Filled out from reference TRBV19 and TRBJ1-2, the complete variable domain reads DGGITQSPKYLFRKEGQNVTLSCEQNLNHDAMYWYRQDPGQGLRLIYYSQIVNDFQKGDIAEGYSVSREKKESFPLTVTSAQKNPTAFYLCATTWTGVPYGYTFGSGTRLTVV.

The chain couples TRBV7-2 to TRBJ1-2; 9 bases agree with TRBD1. The CDR3 consists of 14 residues. V trimming: 7 bases; J trimming: 8 bases; junction bases outside the gene matches: 11. Germline CDR1 SGHTA, CDR2 FQGNSA. In nucleotides, the CDR3 is TGTGCCAGCACCGCCCCGGGACAGGGAAGAGGCTACACCTTC. It yields the protein CASTAPGQGRGYTF.

The V gene is TRBV5-1, the J gene TRBJ2-7, with 9 bases matching TRBD1. Looked up from germline, CDR1 is SGHRS and CDR2 is YFSETQ. The CDR3 spans 14 residues. V trimming: 4 bases; J trimming: 6 bases; junction bases outside the gene matches: 8. CDR3 sequence (DNA): TGCGCCAGCAGCCCCCGGGACAGGGTAGCCGAGCAGTACTTC. Protein product: CASSPRDRVAEQYF. Variable domain in full (rest from reference TRBV5-1 and TRBJ2-7): KAGVTQTPRYLIKTRGQQVTLSCSPISGHRSVSWYQQTPGQGLQFLFEYFSETQRNKGNFPGRFSGRQFSNSRSEMNVSTLELGDSALYLCASSPRDRVAEQYFGPGTRLTVT.

The rearrangement joins TRBV5-1 to TRBJ1-1; D is perhaps TRBD1 (6 bases). The CDR3 runs to 14 residues. The V end was cut by 4 bases, the J end by 4 bases, with 14 bases between. The germline V gene has CDR1 SGHRS and CDR2 YFSETQ. The CDR3 DNA reads as TGCGCCAGCAGCCGATTACAGGGTTCCACTGAAGCTTTCTTT. This encodes CASSRLQGSTEAFF.

The chain employs TRBV5-4 and TRBJ1-6, with D possibly TRBD1 on 5 matching bases. Germline CDR1 is SGHNT and CDR2 is YYREEE (reference sequence). The CDR3 length is 16 residues. Between the trimmed V and J ends, which lost 4 bases and 0 bases, there was a span of 11 bases. The CDR3 loop is CASSAGGSSYNSPLHF. The CDR3 nucleotides read TGTGCCAGCAGCGCTGGGGGGAGCTCCTATAATTCACCCCTCCACTTT.

V gene TRBV4-2 combines with J gene TRBJ1-6; D is perhaps TRBD1 (5 bases). Trimming took off 8 bases at V and 5 bases at J, with 16 bases between the two ends. The CDR3 is made up of 15 amino acids. Germline V CDR1 and CDR2: LGHNA, YNFKEQ. The CDR3 spells CASRPPGQHNSPLHF. For the CDR3, the DNA is TGTGCCAGCCGCCCCCCAGGACAACATAATTCACCCCTCCACTTT.

The chain couples TRBV7-8 to TRBJ2-7, with D perhaps TRBD2 (5 bases). Germline values: CDR1 SGHVS, CDR2 FQNEAQ. The V end lost 5 bases, the J end lost 6 bases, and 14 bases lay between the germline ends. The CDR3 has 13 residues. CDR3 DNA: TGTGCCAGCAGCCCTTCTAGCTATGGCGAGCAGTACTTC. Translated: CASSPSSYGEQYF.

As regards this clone: At the DNA level, this CDR3 is encoded by other sequences in the same sample as well. The J gene is TRBJ1-6, the V gene TRBV4-2; the match to TRBD1 covers 9 bases. CDR3 length: 14 residues. CDR1 is LGHNA, CDR2 YNFKEQ, per germline. Unmatched junction bases numbered 1, after V lost 4 bases and J lost 6 bases. CDR3 bases: TGTGCCAGCAGCCGGGACAGGGTTAATTCACCCCTCCACTTT. As protein: CASSRDRVNSPLHF.

The chain is built from TRBV6-5 and TRBJ1-2; TRBD1 matches 8 bases. The trim removed 0 bases at V and 0 bases at J, leaving 3 bases unmatched. The CDR3 sequence is 16 residues long. CDR1 and CDR2 (germline): MNHEY, SVGAGI. Here the CDR3 DNA reads TGTGCCAGCAGTTACTCGGGGACAGGAACTAACTATGGCTACACCTTC. It yields the protein CASSYSGTGTNYGYTF.

The chain links TRBV7-2 to TRBJ1-6, with 9 bases fitting TRBD1. The CDR3 sequence is 14 residues long. CDR1 and CDR2 from the germline V gene are SGHTA and FQGNSA. V was pared by 6 bases and J by 10 bases, with 7 bases of the junction left unmatched. The DNA of the CDR3 is TGTGCCAGCAGGACACAGGGGGCGAGCTCACCCCTCCACTTT. The encoded protein is CASRTQGASSPLHF.

This clone has only a few counts. This chain uses TRBV5-4 with TRBJ2-7; 7 nucleotides align to TRBD2. The junction had 4 bases not matched to a gene; V was cut back by 1 base and J by 0 bases. Per germline, CDR1 SGHNT and CDR2 YYREEE (reference sequence). The CDR3 sequence is 15 residues long. The CDR3 DNA is TGTGCCAGCAGCTTGTTGGGGGGGAGCTCCTACGAGCAGTACTTC. It yields the protein CASSLLGGSSYEQYF.

The chain has TRBV11-2 and TRBJ2-3; D not resolved. The germline gives CDR1 SGHAT, CDR2 FQNNGV. Trimming took 4 bases from V and 0 from J, leaving 8 bases between them. The CDR3 is 14 residues long. The CDR3 DNA reads as TGTGCCAGCAGCTCGTTCGAGAGCACAGATACGCAGTATTTT. It yields the protein CASSSFESTDTQYF.

This clone occurred once. The V and J genes are TRBV7-9 and TRBJ2-5; D is unresolved. The CDR3 has 12 amino acids. Germline-derived CDR1 and CDR2 are SEHNR and FQNEAQ (reference sequence). V lost 8 bases and J lost 5, with 12 bases in between. CDR3 DNA sequence: TGTGCCAGCCGAACCCTTCGGGAGACCCAGTACTTC. This gives the protein CASRTLRETQYF.